What follows describes a single T cell receptor beta chain. This clone's antigen is unknown. Base qualities are not at hand, and no much larger clone is one base apart. The data derive from a study of blood T cell repertoires in COVID-19 (TCRdb year 2020). Study-wide context: The collaborator samples originated in the United States, Italy and Spain and spanned the acute and convalescent phases of COVID-19. The repertoires were made available in a free public database intended to serve as a resource for research on the immune response to SARS-CoV-2. The material from the prospective study consisted of cDNA or gDNA derived from T cells, B-cell-depleted T cells, or PBMCs. Samples were obtained from the ongoing ImmuneRACE study (first 160 participants) and from roughly 1,300 subjects provided by 6 global collaborators. The dataset comprised deeply sampled blood TCRbeta repertoires from subjects exposed to, actively infected with, or recovered from COVID-19. Nearly every sample came with metadata listing a de-identified subject ID, COVID-19 status, age in years and sex. HLA class I and class II types, where available, came from metadata supplied by the sample provider rather than from assay-based typing.

TCRbeta CDR3 regions were amplified from genomic DNA by means of the immunoSEQ Assay, a bias-controlled multiplex PCR. The paper's data handling went like this. The number of nucleated cells in each sample was estimated from the amplification of reference gene primers within the assay. To quantify the absolute abundance of each unique TCRbeta CDR3 rearrangement, sequence reads were collapsed and filtered. For each sample, productive Simpson clonality was calculated as the square root of Simpson's diversity index over productive rearrangements. TCRdb retrieved this table from immuneACCESS and kept in-frame rearrangements only. Not all clones are present; in checked studies, unresolved V genes account for under half, and no reason is known for the remainder. V, J and clone size were drawn from that table, and D and trimming were deduced from the DNA. The sample records just under 90,000 clones, roughly 70% of which are singletons. The ten largest clones represent approximately 14% of the sample.

The cysteine opens and the phenylalanine closes a CDR3 of 15 amino acids. Solely the CDR3 DNA is kept, with 45 bases framed from the first base. V loses 7 bases, J loses 0 bases, and the germline ends lie 16 bases apart. Looking up the germline V gene yields CDR1 SGHRS and CDR2 YFSETQ. Collaborating institutions collected whole blood in K2EDTA tubes following their own protocols. Collaborator samples were shipped for TCRbeta analysis as frozen whole blood, isolated PBMCs, or DNA extracted from either sample type. The paper as a whole reports these results and caveats: How much clinical and demographic metadata was included differed by source and by participant, and the metadata was provided uncurated.

The receptor chain draws on TRBV5-1 and TRBJ1-2; the D segment could be TRBD1, given 5 matching bases. Input material: peripheral blood. The sequence came from a woman over 75 with acute or convalescent COVID-19. The sequenced DNA is TGCGCCAGCCGAGCTGTAGGGGCTTCTAACTATGGCTACACCTTC. Its protein is CASRAVGASNYGYTF.